This record covers a single T cell receptor beta chain. Its specific antigen is unknown. One base away there is no much larger clone; base qualities are not given. This entry belongs to a study of OX40 agonist ivuxolimab in advanced cancers. Regarding the complete study: Ivuxolimab was a fully human IgG2 agonistic monoclonal antibody targeting the costimulatory receptor OX40 (CD134). Intravenous ivuxolimab was administered to patients every 2 weeks at six dose levels: 0.01, 0.1, 0.3, 1.5, 3 and 10 mg/kg. Of the approximately 53 patients in dose escalation, about 19 had hepatocellular carcinoma, some 15 had melanoma, 9 had renal cell carcinoma and 9 had head and neck cancer. The dose-escalation cohort was roughly 87% male with a mean age of 60 years, ranging from roughly 20 to 80. Prior anti-PD-1, anti-PD-L1 or anti-CTLA-4 therapy was permitted, and checkpoint inhibitors had been received by around 40% of dose-escalation patients. Partial responses occurred in three dose-escalation patients, of whom one had hepatocellular carcinoma and two had cutaneous melanoma. Peripheral TCRbeta sequencing aimed to test whether ivuxolimab altered TCR sequence diversity and caused clonal T-cell expansion. The paper covers the monotherapy dose-escalation part of the phase I ivuxolimab trial, which included N of about 56 patients.

V is trimmed back by 3 bases and J by 4 bases, and the junction contains 10 bases that no gene match accounts for. The CDR3 runs 16 residues from the cysteine to the phenylalanine. Only the CDR3 part of the read is kept: 48 bases, read in frame from the first base. The germline V gene provides CDR1 SGDLS and CDR2 YYNGEE. Genomic DNA was extracted from sorted cells for sequencing of the TCRbeta CDR3 region. The immunoSEQ Assay was used to sequence the TCRbeta CDR3 regions. TCRdb stores this immuneACCESS table with in-frame sequences only. Part of the clones is absent; in the studies checked, under half of the shortfall reflects unresolved V genes, and no reason is known for the rest. This sample gives around 41,000 clones in total; 85% to 90% of them show up just once. 0.5% to 0.65% of the sample belongs to the ten largest clones. Patients with a history of autoimmune disease or receiving systemic immunosuppression were excluded from the trial. Peripheral blood for TCR sequencing was collected from all dose cohorts at baseline, on cycle 4 day 1, and on cycle 7 day 1. The samples were taken from a phase I, first-in-human, multicenter, open-label dose-escalation trial of ivuxolimab. Adults with locally advanced or metastatic melanoma, renal cell carcinoma, hepatocellular carcinoma or head and neck squamous cell carcinoma were enrolled in the trial. Before TCR sequencing, CD4+ T cells and CD8+ T cells were sorted from peripheral blood as separate populations.

The investigation overall reported the following: In the 0.1-3.0 mg/kg groups, partial responders were among the patients with the lowest normalized peripheral clonal expansion, particularly in CD8+ T cells. At doses of 0.1 to 3.0 mg/kg, clonal expansion of both CD4+ and CD8+ T cells in blood was seen between baseline and week 6. Low levels of normalized T-cell clonal expansion were also shown by some nonresponding patients. The antigen specificity of the peripheral T cells that underwent clonal expansion was not determined. On average, CD8+ T cells showed more expanded clones than CD4+ T cells after ivuxolimab.

This receptor was identified in an adult with an advanced solid tumor such as melanoma, head and neck, liver or kidney cancer. The material sequenced was CD4+ or CD8+ T cells sorted from blood, taken in a trial of the OX40 agonist ivuxolimab. In this chain, TRBV9 is recombined with TRBJ1-3; 7 bases in the middle match TRBD1. The CDR3 protein sequence reads: CASSADPGGYGNTIYF. Here is the DNA: TGTGCCAGCAGCGCCGACCCAGGGGGTTACGGAAACACCATATATTTT.